Presented here are 7 T cell receptor beta chains from one specimen sequenced in a study of blood T cell repertoires in COVID-19. TCRdb's table, derived via immunoSEQ multiplex PCR, lists solely in-frame clones and lacks some. The sample has 150,000 or so clones, around 85% seen once. Sequencing was done on a sample of peripheral blood. The receptors come from a human donor in a cohort sampled during active COVID-19.

The DNA of the CDR3 is TGTGCCAGCAGTTGGGGCTCCCAATCAACGGGCACTGAAGCTTTCTTT. Protein product: CASSWGSQSTGTEAFF. V gene TRBV6-5 combines with J gene TRBJ1-1; D perhaps matches TRBD1 (5 bases). CDR3 length equals 16 residues. The germline gives CDR1 MNHEY, CDR2 SVGAGI. Trimming pared 4 bases from V and 4 bases from J, leaving 19 bases between.

The chain combines TRBV14 with TRBJ2-7, with 8 nucleotides matching TRBD1. This CDR3 region has 16 residues. Germline lookup yields CDR1 SGHDN and CDR2 FVKESK. V gave up 1 base and J gave up 0 bases; unmatched junction bases: 5. The CDR3 sequence: CASSQVDRANSYEQYF. The CDR3 bases are TGTGCCAGCAGCCAAGTGGACAGGGCCAACTCCTACGAGCAGTACTTC.

V usage is TRBV13 and J usage is TRBJ1-4; D gene unclear. The CDR3 contains 15 residues. Germline CDR1 is PRHDT and CDR2 is FYEKMQ (reference sequence). V lost 3 bases, J lost 3 bases, and 11 bases lay in between. CDR3 residues: CASSFGVQANEKLFF. CDR3 sequence (DNA): TGTGCCAGCAGCTTCGGGGTGCAGGCTAATGAAAAACTGTTTTTT.

The chain joins TRBV18 to TRBJ2-7; the D gene is possibly TRBD2 (6 bases). CDR3 length: 13 amino acids. Germline V CDR1 and CDR2: KGHSH, LQKENI. The V and J ends lost 0 bases and 3 bases respectively, with 6 bases between them. The CDR3 spells CASSPPDYYEQYF. The CDR3 region has the DNA TGTGCCAGCTCACCACCGGACTACTACGAGCAGTACTTC.

The chain has TRBV7-2 and TRBJ1-1; D is unclear. The CDR3 runs to 9 residues. Germline V gene sequence: CDR1 SGHTA, CDR2 FQGNSA. The germline V and J ends were trimmed by 7 bases and 9 bases, with 6 bases remaining between them. CDR3 in amino acids: CASNNKAFF. CDR3 bases: TGTGCCAGCAACAATAAAGCTTTCTTT.

This clone has a handful of counts. The J gene is TRBJ1-3, the V gene TRBV19; no clear D. Trimming left V 3 bases short and J 8 bases short, with 8 bases between. The CDR3 spans 12 residues. The germline V gene has CDR1 LNHDA and CDR2 SQIVND (reference sequence). Here the CDR3 reads CASSIVPDTIYF. CDR3 sequence (DNA): TGTGCCAGTAGTATCGTTCCAGACACCATATATTTT.

The rearrangement links TRBV29-1 to TRBJ2-1, with 8 nucleotides matching TRBD1. J lost 6 bases, V lost 8 bases, and 9 bases had no gene match. Germline V gives CDR1 SQVTM, CDR2 ANQGSEA. This CDR3 spans 13 amino acids. Here the CDR3 DNA reads TGCAGCTCCTCAACCACAGGGGGCAATGAGCAGTTCTTC. Protein: CSSSTTGGNEQFF.